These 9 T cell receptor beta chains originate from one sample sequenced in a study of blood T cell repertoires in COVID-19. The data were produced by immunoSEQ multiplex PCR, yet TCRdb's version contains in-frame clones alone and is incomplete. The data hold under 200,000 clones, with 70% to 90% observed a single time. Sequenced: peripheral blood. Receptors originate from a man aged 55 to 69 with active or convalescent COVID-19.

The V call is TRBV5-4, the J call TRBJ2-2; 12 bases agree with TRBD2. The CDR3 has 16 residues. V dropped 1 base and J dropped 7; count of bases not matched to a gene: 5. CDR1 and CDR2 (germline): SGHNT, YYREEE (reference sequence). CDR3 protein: CASSLRLAGVGGELFF. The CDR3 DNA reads TGTGCCAGCAGCTTGCGACTAGCGGGGGTTGGCGGGGAGCTGTTTTTT.

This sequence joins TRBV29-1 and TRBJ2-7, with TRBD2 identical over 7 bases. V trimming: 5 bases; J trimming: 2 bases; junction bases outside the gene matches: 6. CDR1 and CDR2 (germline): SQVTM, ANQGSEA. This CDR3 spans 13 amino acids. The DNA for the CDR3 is TGCAGCGTTTCAGGGAGGGGCGCCTACGAGCAGTACTTC. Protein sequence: CSVSGRGAYEQYF.

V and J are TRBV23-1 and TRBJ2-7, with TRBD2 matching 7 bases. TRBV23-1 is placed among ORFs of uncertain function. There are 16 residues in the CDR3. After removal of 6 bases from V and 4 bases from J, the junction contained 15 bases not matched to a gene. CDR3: CASRVLCGGGKYEQYF. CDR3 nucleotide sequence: TGCGCCAGCAGAGTTCTGTGTGGGGGGGGTAAATACGAGCAGTACTTC.

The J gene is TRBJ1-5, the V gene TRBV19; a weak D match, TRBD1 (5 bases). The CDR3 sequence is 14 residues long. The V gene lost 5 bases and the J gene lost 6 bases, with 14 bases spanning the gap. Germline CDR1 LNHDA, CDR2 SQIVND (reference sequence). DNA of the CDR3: TGTGCCAGTAGTTTTGGGGCCCCGGGTCAGCCCCAGCATTTT. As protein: CASSFGAPGQPQHF.

CDR3 region: CATNHRSTANTGELFF. CDR3 DNA: TGTGCCACCAATCACAGGTCGACGGCTAACACCGGGGAGCTGTTTTTT. The rearrangement links TRBV24-1 to TRBJ2-2; maybe TRBD1 (5 bases). The CDR3 consists of 16 residues. The V and J ends lost 8 bases and 2 bases respectively, with 17 bases between them. Per the germline V gene, CDR1 is KGHDR and CDR2 is SFDVKD.

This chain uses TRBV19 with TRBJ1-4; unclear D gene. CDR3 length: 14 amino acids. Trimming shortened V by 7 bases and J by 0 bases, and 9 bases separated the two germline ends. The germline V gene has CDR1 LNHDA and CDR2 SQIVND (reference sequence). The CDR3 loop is CASTATTTNEKLFF. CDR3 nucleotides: TGTGCCAGTACCGCGACAACAACTAATGAAAAACTGTTTTTT.

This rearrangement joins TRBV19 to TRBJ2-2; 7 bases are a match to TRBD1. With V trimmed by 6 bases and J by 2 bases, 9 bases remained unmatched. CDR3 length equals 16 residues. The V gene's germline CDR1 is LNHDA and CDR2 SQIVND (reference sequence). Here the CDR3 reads CASSRKGAPNTGELFF. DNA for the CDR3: TGTGCCAGTAGCAGAAAGGGGGCCCCAAACACCGGGGAGCTGTTTTTT.

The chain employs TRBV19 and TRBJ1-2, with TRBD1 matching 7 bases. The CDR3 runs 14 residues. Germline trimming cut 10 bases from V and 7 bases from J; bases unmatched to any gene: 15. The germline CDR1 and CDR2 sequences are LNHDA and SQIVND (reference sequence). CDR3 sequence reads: CATSGGALSSGYTF. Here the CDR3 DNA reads TGTGCCACCTCAGGGGGAGCCCTAAGTTCTGGCTACACCTTC.

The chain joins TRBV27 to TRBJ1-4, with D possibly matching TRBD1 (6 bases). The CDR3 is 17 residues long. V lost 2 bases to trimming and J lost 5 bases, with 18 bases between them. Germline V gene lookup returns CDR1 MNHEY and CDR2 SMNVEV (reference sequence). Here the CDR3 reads CASSLGRFGGANEKLFF. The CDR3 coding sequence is TGTGCCAGCAGTTTAGGGAGATTCGGGGGGGCCAATGAAAAACTGTTTTTT.